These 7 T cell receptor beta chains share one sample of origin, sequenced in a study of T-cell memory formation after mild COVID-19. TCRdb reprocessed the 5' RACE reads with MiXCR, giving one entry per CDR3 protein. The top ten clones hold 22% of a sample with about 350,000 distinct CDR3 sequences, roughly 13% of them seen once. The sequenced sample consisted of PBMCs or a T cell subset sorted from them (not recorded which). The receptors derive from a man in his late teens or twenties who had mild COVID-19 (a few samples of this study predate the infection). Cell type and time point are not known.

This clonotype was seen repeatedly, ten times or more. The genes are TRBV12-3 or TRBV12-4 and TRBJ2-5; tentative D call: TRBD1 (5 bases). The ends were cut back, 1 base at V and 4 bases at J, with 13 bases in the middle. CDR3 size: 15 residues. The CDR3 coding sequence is TGTGCCAGCAGTTTAGTCTCTGGGGCTGGAGAGACCCAGTACTTC. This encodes CASSLVSGAGETQYF.

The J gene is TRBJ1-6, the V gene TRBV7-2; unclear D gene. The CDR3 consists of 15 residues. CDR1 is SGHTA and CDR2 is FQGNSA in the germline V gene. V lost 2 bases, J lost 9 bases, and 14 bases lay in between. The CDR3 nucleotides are TGTGCCAGCAGCTTAAACGGCGGCACCAGTTCACCCCTCCACTTT. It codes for CASSLNGGTSSPLHF.

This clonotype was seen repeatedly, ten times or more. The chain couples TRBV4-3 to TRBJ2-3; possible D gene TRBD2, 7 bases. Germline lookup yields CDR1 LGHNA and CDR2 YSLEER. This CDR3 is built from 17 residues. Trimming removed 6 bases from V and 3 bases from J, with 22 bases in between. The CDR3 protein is CASSPLSRGGATDTQYF. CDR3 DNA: TGCGCCAGCAGTCCCCTTTCTCGAGGGGGGGCGACAGATACGCAGTATTTT.

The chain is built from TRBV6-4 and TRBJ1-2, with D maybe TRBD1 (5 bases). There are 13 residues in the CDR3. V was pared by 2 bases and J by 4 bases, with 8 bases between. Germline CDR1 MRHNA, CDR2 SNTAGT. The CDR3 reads CASSDTGRYGYTF. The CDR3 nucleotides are TGTGCCAGCAGTGACACAGGCCGCTATGGCTACACCTTC.

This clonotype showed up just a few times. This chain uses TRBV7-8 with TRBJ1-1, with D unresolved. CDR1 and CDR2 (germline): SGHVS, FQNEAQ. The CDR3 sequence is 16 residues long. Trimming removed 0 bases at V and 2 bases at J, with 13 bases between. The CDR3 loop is CASSLAYVMYNTEAFF. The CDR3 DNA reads TGTGCCAGCAGCTTAGCGTATGTCATGTACAACACTGAAGCTTTCTTT.

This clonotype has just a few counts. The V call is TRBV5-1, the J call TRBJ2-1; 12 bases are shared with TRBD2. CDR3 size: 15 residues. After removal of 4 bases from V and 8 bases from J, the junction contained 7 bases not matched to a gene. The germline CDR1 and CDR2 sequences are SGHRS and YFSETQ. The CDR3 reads CASSAPSGGDDEQFF. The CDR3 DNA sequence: TGCGCCAGCAGCGCCCCTAGCGGGGGGGATGATGAGCAGTTCTTC.

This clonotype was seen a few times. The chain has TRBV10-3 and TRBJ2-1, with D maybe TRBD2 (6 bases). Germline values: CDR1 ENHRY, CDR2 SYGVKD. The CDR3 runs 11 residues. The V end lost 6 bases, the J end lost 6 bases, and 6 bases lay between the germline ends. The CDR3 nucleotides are TGTGCCATCAGGGGAGGCAATGAGCAGTTCTTC. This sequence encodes CAIRGGNEQFF.